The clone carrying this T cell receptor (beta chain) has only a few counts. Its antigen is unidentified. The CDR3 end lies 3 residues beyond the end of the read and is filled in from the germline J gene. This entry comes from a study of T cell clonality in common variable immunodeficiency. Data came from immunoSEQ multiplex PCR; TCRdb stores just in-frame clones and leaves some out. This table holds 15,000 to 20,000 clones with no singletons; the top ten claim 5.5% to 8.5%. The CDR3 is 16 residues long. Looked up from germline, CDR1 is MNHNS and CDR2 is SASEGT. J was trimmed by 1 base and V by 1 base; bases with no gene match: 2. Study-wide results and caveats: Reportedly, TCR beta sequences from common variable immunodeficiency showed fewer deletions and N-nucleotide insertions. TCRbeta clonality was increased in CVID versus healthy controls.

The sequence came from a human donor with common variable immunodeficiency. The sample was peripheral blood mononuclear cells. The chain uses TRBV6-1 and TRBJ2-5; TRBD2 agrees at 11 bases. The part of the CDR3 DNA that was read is TGTGCCAGCAGTGAAGTGGGACTAGCGGTCCAAGAGACC. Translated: CASSEVGLAVQET. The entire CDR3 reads CASSEVGLAVQETQYF.